The sequence of this T cell receptor (beta chain) was determined in a study of T cell responses to AZD1222 COVID-19 vaccine. This clone occurred once. Its target is unknown. Study observations and caveats: Only 6 or 7 people who got AZD1222 tested seropositive at baseline. Unmutated variant regions are reportedly the target of nearly half of TCRs that are spike-specific. Researchers took repertoire samples only after the peak T cell response had come.

Repertoires were generated with immunoSEQ multiplex PCR, while TCRdb's copy carries only in-frame clones and drops some. This table holds 170,000 or so clones, around 87% found once. Germline CDR1 reads LNHDA; CDR2 reads SQIVND (reference sequence). The V end lost 7 bases, the J end lost 3 bases, and 4 bases lay between the germline ends. CDR3 length equals 11 residues. The chain joins TRBV19 to TRBJ2-1; D unclear. The starting material was peripheral blood, obtained on day 0 of AZD1222 vaccination. The receptor's source is an adult in good health. The CDR3 nucleotides are TGTGCCAGTACCGGCTACAATGAGCAGTTCTTC. Protein sequence: CASTGYNEQFF.